The rows below give T cell receptor beta chains drawn from one sample of a study of response to subunit inactivated influenza vaccine. TCRdb re-called the RT-PCR reads through MiXCR, storing one row per CDR3 protein. The sample shows 500,000 to 600,000 distinct CDR3 sequences, roughly 12% of them seen only once. The sequences come from PBMCs from blood, collected on the day of vaccination. The receptors come from a man between 45 and 60 years old who received an inactivated influenza vaccine. Each CDR3 is given with its conserved first and last residue. D genes are given only for firm matches. A row's size may be missing; if present it is once, few, many or a size class.

- TRBJ2-7 - TRBV9 CASSVDMMGAGFWNLYEQYF TGTGCCAGCAGCGTAGATATGATGGGGGCAGGGTTCTGGAACCTCTACGAGCAGTACTTC
TRBD2 TRBJ2-1 many TRBV7-9 CASSLSLAGSYNEQFF TGTGCCAGCAGCTTATCGCTAGCGGGGTCCTACAATGAGCAGTTCTTC
- TRBJ2-1 - TRBV20-1 CSARDFARVYEQFF TGCAGTGCTAGAGATTTCGCCAGGGTCTATGAGCAGTTCTTC
TRBD1 TRBJ2-1 - TRBV5-5 CASRFTGGGDEQFF TGTGCCAGCAGATTCACAGGGGGCGGGGATGAGCAGTTCTTC
- TRBJ1-3 few TRBV7-9 CASSVGEGRGNTIYF TGTGCCAGCAGCGTCGGGGAGGGTCGGGGAAACACCATATATTTT
- TRBJ2-7 - TRBV20-1 CSAPPRGRVYEQYF TGCAGTGCTCCCCCACGGGGGAGAGTCTACGAGCAGTACTTC
- TRBJ2-7 few TRBV28 CASRPGHLYEQYF TGTGCCAGCAGACCGGGACACCTCTACGAGCAGTACTTC
- TRBJ2-2 many TRBV24-1 CATSGSTGELFF TGTGCCACCAGTGGAAGTACCGGGGAGCTGTTTTTT
- TRBJ2-2 few TRBV4-3 CASSQASVGTGELFF TGCGCCAGCAGCCAAGCATCCGTGGGCACCGGGGAGCTGTTTTTT
TRBD1 TRBJ1-5 many TRBV10-3 CAISPQGPYQPQHF TGTGCCATCAGTCCACAGGGGCCTTATCAGCCCCAGCATTTT
- TRBJ2-7 few TRBV6-5 CASSYSALSEQYF TGTGCCAGCAGTTACTCTGCTTTATCCGAGCAGTACTTC
- TRBJ2-7 many TRBV10-2 CASSERRSSYEQYF TGCGCCAGCAGTGAGAGGCGGAGCTCCTACGAGCAGTACTTC
- TRBJ2-3 many TRBV10-3 CAISRDSQADTQYF TGTGCCATCAGTCGGGACTCTCAGGCGGATACGCAGTATTTT
- TRBJ2-7 - TRBV29-1 CSVRVGSYEQYF TGCAGCGTTAGGGTGGGGAGCTACGAGCAGTACTTC
- TRBJ1-4 few TRBV10-3 CAISGHGLDEKLFF TGTGCCATCAGTGGACATGGCTTGGATGAAAAACTGTTTTTT
- TRBJ1-2 few TRBV6-1 CATRGVNRVYYGYTF TGTGCCACCCGCGGGGTAAACAGGGTTTACTATGGCTACACCTTC
TRBD1 TRBJ2-7 few TRBV27 CASARGGGLGTYEQYF TGTGCCAGCGCGAGAGGGGGCGGGTTGGGGACCTACGAGCAGTACTTC
- TRBJ1-5 - TRBV7-2 CASSLVGGVSNQPQHF TGTGCCAGCAGCTTAGTAGGTGGGGTTAGCAATCAGCCCCAGCATTTT
- TRBJ2-1 few TRBV20-1 CSAPALGEFYNEQFF TGCAGTGCCCCAGCCCTCGGAGAGTTTTACAATGAGCAGTTCTTC
- TRBJ2-3 few TRBV20-1 CSAETTATGTDTQYF TGCAGTGCAGAAACGACAGCCACCGGGACAGATACGCAGTATTTT
- TRBJ2-1 many TRBV15 CATSRDRTLKREQFF TGTGCCACCAGCAGAGATAGGACACTCAAGCGTGAGCAGTTCTTC
TRBD1 TRBJ2-5 many TRBV20-1 CSAGTGVGQETQYF TGCAGTGCTGGAACAGGGGTGGGGCAAGAGACCCAGTACTTC
TRBD1 TRBJ1-1 many TRBV6-1 CASSGTGGQYGTEAFF TGTGCCAGCAGCGGGACAGGGGGTCAATATGGAACTGAAGCTTTCTTT
TRBD1 TRBJ2-7 - TRBV18 CASSPRDSHEQYF TGTGCCAGCTCACCCCGGGACAGCCACGAGCAGTACTTC
- TRBJ2-3 - TRBV19 CASSPRAGAITDTQYF TGTGCCAGTAGTCCCCGGGCAGGGGCCATCACAGATACGCAGTATTTT
- TRBJ2-2 many TRBV12-3/TRBV12-4 CASSPGTYGELFF TGTGCCAGCAGTCCTGGGACATACGGGGAGCTGTTTTTT
TRBD2 TRBJ2-7 few TRBV28 CASSYLAGGAYEQYF TGTGCCAGCAGTTACCTAGCGGGAGGTGCCTACGAGCAGTACTTC
- TRBJ2-3 - TRBV30 CAWSNGGGTDTQYF TGTGCCTGGAGTAACGGCGGGGGCACAGATACGCAGTATTTT
- TRBJ1-2 - TRBV20-1 CSARVTNGYTF TGCAGTGCTAGAGTGACTAATGGCTACACCTTC
TRBD2 TRBJ2-7 many TRBV5-1 CASSLTSGVYEQYF TGCGCCAGCAGCTTAACTAGCGGGGTCTACGAGCAGTACTTC
TRBD1 TRBJ1-2 few TRBV10-3 CAISESAGRQGSNYGYTF TGTGCCATCAGTGAGTCTGCCGGCAGACAGGGTTCTAACTATGGCTACACCTTC
- TRBJ2-4 - TRBV20-1 CSARDRRGNIQYF TGCAGTGCTAGAGATCGCAGAGGGAACATTCAGTACTTC
- TRBJ1-2 - TRBV5-1 CASSFVERTSYGYTF TGCGCCAGCAGCTTCGTTGAAAGAACCTCCTATGGCTACACCTTC
TRBD2 TRBJ2-1 few TRBV27 CASSLRVTTLGTSRNEQFF TGTGCCAGCAGTTTACGGGTGACAACTCTCGGGACTAGCAGGAATGAGCAGTTCTTC
TRBD2 TRBJ2-1 - TRBV5-1 CASSSDYGRGNEQFF TGCGCCAGCAGCTCGGACTACGGGAGGGGCAATGAGCAGTTCTTC
TRBD1 TRBJ2-1 few TRBV5-1 CASSFGQAASYNEQFF TGCGCCAGCAGCTTTGGACAGGCCGCCTCCTACAATGAGCAGTTCTTC
- TRBJ2-1 - TRBV9 CASSKSTVSPYNEQFF TGTGCCAGCAGCAAATCGACGGTAAGCCCCTACAATGAGCAGTTCTTC
- TRBJ2-2 few TRBV5-1 CASSLVAGTGTGELFF TGCGCCAGCAGCTTGGTGGCAGGGACGGGGACCGGGGAGCTGTTTTTT
TRBD1 TRBJ2-1 many TRBV5-1 CASSQGAYNEQFF TGCGCCAGCAGCCAGGGGGCCTACAATGAGCAGTTCTTC
- TRBJ1-5 many TRBV7-3 CASSSSPDQPQHF TGTGCCAGCAGCTCCAGTCCGGATCAGCCCCAGCATTTT
- TRBJ2-5 - TRBV20-1 CSARSGLETQYF TGCAGTGCTAGATCAGGGCTAGAGACCCAGTACTTC
- TRBJ1-1 many TRBV6-1 CASNAGWSTEAFF TGTGCCAGCAATGCGGGATGGAGCACTGAAGCTTTCTTT
- TRBJ2-5 - TRBV5-5 CASTKGQFPGETQYF TGTGCCAGCACCAAAGGACAGTTTCCCGGGGAGACCCAGTACTTC
- TRBJ2-3 - TRBV5-1 CASSSNGGATDTQYF TGCGCCAGCAGCTCCAACGGGGGTGCCACAGATACGCAGTATTTT
TRBD2 TRBJ2-1 - TRBV19 CASSTPGGGANNEQFF TGTGCCAGTAGTACCCCCGGCGGGGGGGCCAACAATGAGCAGTTCTTC
TRBD1 TRBJ2-5 few TRBV5-1 CASSWDPRQGAETQYF TGCGCCAGCAGCTGGGACCCGAGACAGGGGGCAGAGACCCAGTACTTC
- TRBJ2-6 - TRBV6-1 CASTENGANVLTF TGTGCCAGCACGGAGAATGGGGCCAACGTCCTGACTTTC
- TRBJ2-1 - TRBV5-1 CASSWDPSSYNEQFF TGCGCCAGCAGCTGGGACCCCAGCTCCTACAATGAGCAGTTCTTC
TRBD2 TRBJ2-3 few TRBV18 CASSPPQLAGGPTDTQYF TGTGCCAGCTCACCACCTCAACTAGCGGGAGGGCCCACAGATACGCAGTATTTT